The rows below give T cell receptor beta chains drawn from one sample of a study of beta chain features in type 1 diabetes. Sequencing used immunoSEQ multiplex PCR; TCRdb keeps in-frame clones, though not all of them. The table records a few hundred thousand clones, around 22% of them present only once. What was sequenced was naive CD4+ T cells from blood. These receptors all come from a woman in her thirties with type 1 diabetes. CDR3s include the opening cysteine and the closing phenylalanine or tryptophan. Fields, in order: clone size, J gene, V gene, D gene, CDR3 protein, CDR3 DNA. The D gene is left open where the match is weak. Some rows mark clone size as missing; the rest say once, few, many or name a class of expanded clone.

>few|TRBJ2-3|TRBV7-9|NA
CASSLAGVSDTQYF
TGTGCCAGCAGCTTAGCGGGAGTCTCAGATACGCAGTATTTT
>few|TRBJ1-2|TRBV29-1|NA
CSAETLGAGYGYTF
TGCAGCGCAGAAACCTTGGGGGCAGGCTATGGCTACACCTTC
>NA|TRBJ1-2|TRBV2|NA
CASSEQEGGTVLGYTF
TGTGCCAGCAGTGAACAAGAAGGAGGGACCGTGTTAGGCTACACCTTC
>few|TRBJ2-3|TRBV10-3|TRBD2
CAISGTSGSADTQYF
TGTGCCATCAGCGGGACTAGCGGGAGTGCAGATACGCAGTATTTT
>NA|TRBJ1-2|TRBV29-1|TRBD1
CSAGTDIYGYTF
TGCAGCGCGGGGACAGACATCTATGGCTACACCTTC
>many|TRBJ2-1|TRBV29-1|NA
CSVAHEAQFF
TGCAGCGTTGCCCATGAGGCGCAGTTCTTC
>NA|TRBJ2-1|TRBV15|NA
CATSRDLASNYNEQFF
TGTGCCACCAGCAGAGATTTAGCGTCGAATTACAATGAGCAGTTCTTC
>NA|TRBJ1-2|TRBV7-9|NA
CASSLGTTVMVDGYTF
TGTGCCAGCAGCTTAGGTACCACGGTAATGGTAGATGGCTACACCTTC
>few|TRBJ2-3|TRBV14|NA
CASSPPRSTDTQYF
TGTGCCAGCAGCCCCCCCAGAAGCACAGATACGCAGTATTTT
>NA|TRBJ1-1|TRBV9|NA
CASSVATGVPAFF
TGTGCCAGCAGCGTAGCTACCGGGGTGCCAGCTTTCTTT
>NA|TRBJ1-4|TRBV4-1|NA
CASSQTQGGEKLFF
TGCGCCAGCAGCCAAACGCAGGGCGGCGAAAAACTGTTTTTT
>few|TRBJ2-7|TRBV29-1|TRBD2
CSVRGRSSYEQYF
TGCAGCGTACGCGGGAGGAGCTCCTACGAGCAGTACTTC
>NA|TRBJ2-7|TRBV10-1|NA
CAKQTVDSYEQYF
TGCGCCAAACAGACAGTTGACTCCTACGAGCAGTACTTC
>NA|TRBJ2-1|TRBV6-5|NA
CASSSEAPEYNEQFF
TGTGCCAGCAGTTCGGAGGCGCCCGAGTACAATGAGCAGTTCTTC
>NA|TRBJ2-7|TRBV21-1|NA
CASNPGSGNEQYF
TGTGCCAGCAACCCAGGGTCTGGTAACGAGCAGTACTTC
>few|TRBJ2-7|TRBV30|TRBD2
CACFTSGRDYEQYF
TGTGCCTGCTTTACTAGCGGGAGGGACTACGAGCAGTACTTC
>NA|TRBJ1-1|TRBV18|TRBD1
CASSPILGGTVNTEAFF
TGTGCCAGCTCACCAATCCTTGGGGGGACAGTCAACACTGAAGCTTTCTTT
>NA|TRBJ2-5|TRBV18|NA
CASSRRGETQYF
TGTGCCAGCTCACGCCGGGGAGAGACCCAGTACTTC
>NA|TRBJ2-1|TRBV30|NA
CAWSVNNNEQFF
TGTGCCTGGAGTGTTAACAACAATGAGCAGTTCTTC
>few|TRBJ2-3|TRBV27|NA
CASSSGTTDTQYF
TGTGCCAGCAGTTCGGGGACAACAGATACGCAGTATTTT
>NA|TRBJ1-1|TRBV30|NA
CAWSRQNTEAFF
TGTGCCTGGAGCAGACAGAACACTGAAGCTTTCTTT
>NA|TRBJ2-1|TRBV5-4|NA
CASSLSSGSYNEQFF
TGTGCCAGCAGCTTGAGCTCCGGCTCCTACAATGAGCAGTTCTTC
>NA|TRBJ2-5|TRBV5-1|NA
CASSLGTPETQYF
TGCGCCAGCAGCCTCGGGACTCCAGAGACCCAGTACTTC
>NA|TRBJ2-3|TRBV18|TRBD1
CASSPTGTGMADTQYF
TGTGCCAGCTCACCCACCGGGACAGGGATGGCAGATACGCAGTATTTT
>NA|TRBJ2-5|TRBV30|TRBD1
CAWRRTGGETQYF
TGTGCCTGGAGAAGGACAGGGGGAGAGACCCAGTACTTC